Listed below are T cell receptor beta chains from one sample, sequenced in a study of T-cell memory formation after mild COVID-19. TCRdb re-derived calls from the 5' RACE reads in MiXCR, one entry per CDR3 protein. The data hold under 700,000 distinct CDR3 sequences, with about 20% observed a single time. Source material: PBMCs or a T cell subset sorted from them (not recorded which). Source of these receptors: an adult woman who had mild COVID-19 (a few samples of this study predate the infection). Cell type and time point are not known. CDR3s leave out the opening cysteine and the closing phenylalanine or tryptophan. Only part of the rows carry a size: once, few, many, or a class if the clone is expanded.

TRBV5-6,-,ASGQGGPGWQY
TRBV7-9,few,ASSSGLPSPYEQY
TRBV7-9,few,ASSLAYDSEQF
TRBV9,few,ASSSSGRDTEAF
TRBV5-6,-,ASSPGFGSTYEQY
TRBV5-1,-,ASSPVTSGGGETQY
TRBV7-9,-,ASSPHFPEEGYT
TRBV5-6,few,ASSLRGTGAFNEQF
TRBV5-6,few,ASSLWTSGSPDTQY
TRBV7-9,-,ASSLGGTGEVYEQY
TRBV7-9,few,ASSLKGTGRAF
TRBV7-9,-,ASSTRAGSYNEQF
TRBV7-9,few,ASSSGSDTQY